Below, 3 T cell receptor beta chains from the same sample are listed, as sequenced in a study of T cell changes during pregnancy in multiple sclerosis. Method: immunoSEQ multiplex PCR; TCRdb's copy keeps in-frame clones and lacks some. The sample includes about 110,000 clones, less than 95% of them seen just once. The source was peripheral blood, collected in the third trimester of pregnancy. These TCRs come from a female donor in good health, enrolled as a control in a pregnancy study.

This chain's CDR3 is CATTNGQPQHF. DNA for the CDR3: TGTGCCACTACGAATGGTCAACCCCAGCATTTT. V gene TRBV6-1 combines with J gene TRBJ1-5; D gene ambiguous. Germline V lookup: CDR1 MNHNS, CDR2 SASEGT. The CDR3 is 11 amino acids. V dropped 10 bases and J dropped 10 bases, with 14 bases sitting between them.

This clone appeared a single time. The rearrangement links TRBV7-2 to TRBJ1-3; D possibly corresponds to TRBD1 (5 bases). Germline V lookup: CDR1 SGHTA, CDR2 FQGNSA. This CDR3 has 15 amino acids. The V gene lost 0 bases and the J gene lost 4 bases, with 10 bases spanning the gap. The CDR3 bases are TGTGCCAGCAGCTTAGCGGGTGGGGCGGGAAACACCATATATTTT. Its protein is CASSLAGGAGNTIYF.

The rearrangement links TRBV5-4 to TRBJ2-6; D perhaps matches TRBD1 (5 bases). Germline V gives CDR1 SGHNT, CDR2 YYREEE (reference sequence). V was shortened by 0 bases and J by 4 bases, with 11 bases between the two germline ends. The CDR3 loop spans 16 amino acids. CDR3 amino acids: CASSLARQGGANVLTF. The CDR3 nucleotides read TGTGCCAGCAGCTTGGCCAGGCAGGGAGGGGCCAACGTCCTGACTTTC.